Each of the 29 T cell receptor beta chains below was sequenced from the same sample in a study of T cell responses to AZD1222 COVID-19 vaccine. Libraries were prepared by immunoSEQ multiplex PCR; TCRdb keeps only in-frame clonotypes and omits some of them. This table has 140,000 to 150,000 clones, 80% to 90% appearing once. The sequencing used peripheral blood, collected on day 0 of AZD1222 vaccination. All receptors derive from an adult in good health.

This chain connects TRBV10-3 to TRBJ1-6; possible D gene TRBD1, 6 bases. Germline CDR1 is ENHRY and CDR2 is SYGVKD. The CDR3 is 13 amino acids. V shed 3 bases and J shed 14 bases, with 14 bases lying between them. CDR3 region: CAISDNPGETLHF. As DNA, the CDR3 is TGTGCCATCAGTGACAACCCAGGGGAAACCCTCCACTTT.

V usage is TRBV27 and J usage is TRBJ2-1, with D perhaps TRBD2 (6 bases). Germline V gene sequence: CDR1 MNHEY, CDR2 SMNVEV (reference sequence). This CDR3 contains 14 residues. Trimming removed 5 bases from V and 5 bases from J, with 13 bases in between. The CDR3 here is CASSPSLANNEQFF. CDR3 nucleotide sequence: TGTGCCAGCAGTCCCTCGCTAGCGAACAATGAGCAGTTCTTC.

The rearrangement joins TRBV2 to TRBJ1-5, with D tentatively TRBD1 (6 bases). The CDR3 is 14 residues long. Germline V gene lookup returns CDR1 SNHLY and CDR2 FYNNEI. Trimming pared 4 bases from V and 2 bases from J, leaving 9 bases between. CDR3 region: CASSVNRGNQPQHF. The CDR3 nucleotides read TGTGCCAGCAGTGTTAACAGGGGCAATCAGCCCCAGCATTTT.

This clone was seen only a few times. This rearrangement joins TRBV19 to TRBJ2-7, with 9 bases identical to TRBD2. CDR1 is LNHDA, CDR2 SQIVND, per germline (reference sequence). V trimming: 5 bases; J trimming: 1 base; junction bases outside the gene matches: 9. CDR3 length: 16 amino acids. The CDR3: CASSPAGGRQSYEQYF. CDR3 coding DNA: TGTGCCAGTAGTCCAGCGGGAGGTCGACAGTCCTACGAGCAGTACTTC.

J is TRBJ2-1 and V is TRBV18; possible D gene TRBD2, 5 bases. The V gene's germline CDR1 is KGHSH and CDR2 LQKENI. The germline V and J ends were trimmed by 2 bases and 9 bases, with 11 bases remaining between them. The CDR3 totals 13 residues. The CDR3 bases are TGTGCCAGCTCACCAGGCGGGTACGCTGAGCAGTTCTTC. This gives the protein CASSPGGYAEQFF.

This chain links TRBV29-1 with TRBJ2-1; TRBD2 matches at 7 bases. Trimming took 8 bases from V and 3 from J; bases not matched to a gene: 13. The CDR3 loop spans 15 amino acids. Germline V gene data show CDR1 as SQVTM and CDR2 as ANQGSEA. The CDR3 DNA reads TGCAGCTCTGCCACCCGACTAGCAAGCTACAATGAGCAGTTCTTC. This encodes CSSATRLASYNEQFF.

The V call is TRBV10-1, the J call TRBJ2-7; 9 bases align to TRBD1. With V trimmed by 3 bases and J by 2 bases, 5 bases remained unmatched. The CDR3 runs to 15 residues. The germline CDR1 and CDR2 sequences are WNHNN and SYGVQD (reference sequence). The CDR3 region is CASSDGRQGAYEQYF. CDR3 nucleotides: TGCGCCAGCAGTGACGGGAGACAGGGGGCCTACGAGCAGTACTTC.

The rearrangement joins TRBV6-5 to TRBJ2-7; D is possibly TRBD1 or TRBD2 (5 bases each). Germline lookup yields CDR1 MNHEY and CDR2 SVGAGI. V was trimmed by 4 bases and J by 0 bases, leaving 13 bases between them. The CDR3 is 15 residues long. The CDR3 here is CASSSPGPNSYEQYF. The CDR3 nucleotides read TGTGCCAGCAGTTCGCCGGGACCGAACTCCTACGAGCAGTACTTC.

The chain uses TRBV19 and TRBJ1-5; 7 bases are a match to TRBD1. CDR3 length: 14 amino acids. V shed 10 bases, J shed 4 bases, and the junction held 10 bases outside the gene matches. Germline V gene lookup returns CDR1 LNHDA and CDR2 SQIVND (reference sequence). The CDR3 loop is CATRGQDINQPQHF. The DNA of the CDR3 is TGTGCCACCCGAGGACAGGACATTAATCAGCCCCAGCATTTT.

This clone has just one count. This CDR3 is also generated by other DNA sequences in the sample. This chain connects TRBV19 to TRBJ2-7, with D tentatively TRBD2 (5 bases). The germline V gene encodes CDR1 LNHDA and CDR2 SQIVND (reference sequence). With 1 base removed from V and 2 bases from J, the gap between germline ends came to 9 bases. This CDR3 comprises 14 residues. The CDR3 DNA reads as TGTGCCAGTAGTATAGGGACTCCTCCCTACGAGCAGTACTTC. Residues: CASSIGTPPYEQYF.

This chain connects TRBV12-3 or TRBV12-4 to TRBJ1-5; TRBD1 aligns across 7 bases. The J segment lost 7 bases and the V segment lost 6 bases, leaving 6 bases of the junction unmatched. The CDR3 is 13 amino acids. CDR3 nucleotides: TGTGCCAGCAGCCAGGGACAGCCCCAGCCCCAGCATTTT. It encodes CASSQGQPQPQHF.

V and J are TRBV9 and TRBJ2-1; 12 bases match TRBD2. CDR1 SGDLS and CDR2 YYNGEE come from the germline V gene. The V and J ends lost 4 bases and 6 bases, in that order; junction bases with no gene match: 11. CDR3 length: 17 residues. The CDR3 DNA sequence: TGTGCCAGCAGCCCAGGCCTAGCGGGAGGGCCATTCAATGAGCAGTTCTTC. Its translation: CASSPGLAGGPFNEQFF.

The chain carries TRBV5-4 and TRBJ1-3; no firm D call. V shed 4 bases and J shed 0 bases, with 14 bases lying between them. The CDR3 covers 16 residues. Per germline, CDR1 SGHNT and CDR2 YYREEE (reference sequence). The CDR3 protein is CASSLPGGSSGNTIYF. Written as DNA, the CDR3 is TGTGCCAGCAGCCTCCCCGGTGGCTCCTCTGGAAACACCATATATTTT.

This clone appeared once. CDR3 DNA: TGCGCCAGCAGCTTGGAAAGGTCGGATACGCAGTATTTT. Translating gives CASSLERSDTQYF. J is TRBJ2-3 and V is TRBV5-1, with D unresolved. The V gene's germline CDR1 is SGHRS and CDR2 YFSETQ. Between the trimmed V and J ends, which lost 0 bases and 6 bases, there was a span of 8 bases. This CDR3 is 13 amino acids long.

The chain recombines TRBV10-2 with TRBJ2-7; D not resolved. CDR1 and CDR2 from the germline V gene are WSHSY and SAAADI. The length of the CDR3 is 11 residues. V lost 8 bases and J lost 0, with 5 bases in between. CDR3 DNA sequence: TGCGCCAGCTCTCTCTCCTACGAGCAGTACTTC. It specifies CASSLSYEQYF.

This chain joins TRBV6-6 and TRBJ2-7; D is undetermined. Germline V gene lookup returns CDR1 MNHNY and CDR2 SVGAGI (reference sequence). The CDR3 is made up of 14 amino acids. V was shortened by 7 bases and J by 2 bases, with 15 bases between the two germline ends. The CDR3 DNA reads TGTGCCAGCAATAATCCCCCGGAAACCTACGAGCAGTACTTC. Encoded protein: CASNNPPETYEQYF.

V and J are TRBV6-1 and TRBJ2-1, with 9 bases aligning to TRBD2. V gave up 3 bases and J gave up 4 bases; unmatched junction bases: 7. Germline values: CDR1 MNHNS, CDR2 SASEGT. CDR3 length: 16 residues. The CDR3 DNA reads as TGTGCCAGCAGTGACTTTGCGGCGGGGGGGTACAATGAGCAGTTCTTC. Protein product: CASSDFAAGGYNEQFF.

The chain has TRBV3-1 (or the pseudogene TRBV3-2) and TRBJ1-2; a weak D match, TRBD1 (5 bases). The CDR3 has 14 residues. Deletions cut 4 bases from V and 7 bases from J, with 16 bases between. CDR1 and CDR2 from the germline V gene are LGHDT and YNNKEL (reference sequence). This CDR3 reads CASSRLEGKGGYTF. CDR3 coding DNA: TGTGCCAGCAGCCGTCTTGAGGGGAAGGGTGGCTACACCTTC.

V gene TRBV5-5 combines with J gene TRBJ1-5; D unresolved. The CDR3 is made up of 15 amino acids. The germline V gene encodes CDR1 SGHKS and CDR2 YYEKEE (reference sequence). Trimming removed 2 bases at V and 0 bases at J, with 9 bases between. The CDR3 region is CASSFGEYSNQPQHF. The CDR3 bases are TGTGCCAGCAGCTTTGGAGAATATAGCAATCAGCCCCAGCATTTT.

This sequence joins TRBV18 and TRBJ2-3; D unclear. The V gene's germline CDR1 is KGHSH and CDR2 LQKENI. The V end lost 4 bases, the J end lost 0 bases, and 5 bases lay between the germline ends. The CDR3 is 13 amino acids. The CDR3 coding sequence is TGTGCCAGCTCACTATCTAGCACAGATACGCAGTATTTT. Its protein product is CASSLSSTDTQYF. Full variable domain (rest looked up from reference TRBV18 and TRBJ2-3): NAGVMQNPRHLVRRRGQEARLRCSPMKGHSHVYWYRQLPEEGLKFMVYLQKENIIDESGMPKERFSAEFPKEGPSILRIQQVVRGDSAAYFCASSLSSTDTQYFGPGTRLTVL.

The chain uses TRBV2 and TRBJ1-6; TRBD1 agrees at 7 bases. CDR1 and CDR2 from the germline V gene are SNHLY and FYNNEI. The CDR3 loop spans 13 amino acids. J gave up 10 bases and V 9 bases, and 9 bases lay outside the gene matches. The CDR3 protein is CASRDREASPLHF. CDR3 nucleotide sequence: TGTGCCAGTCGAGACAGGGAAGCCTCACCCCTCCACTTT.

Regarding this clone: Compared with germline, one end of the junction differs, possibly owing to a read error. The gene calls are TRBV6-2 or TRBV6-3 and TRBJ2-7; D is unresolved. The CDR3 loop spans 11 amino acids. Looked up from germline, CDR1 is MNHEY and CDR2 is SVGEGT. CDR3 protein: CASSYMLKASF. CDR3 DNA: TGTGCCAGCAGTTACATGTTGAAAGCTTCCTTC.

This chain connects TRBV11-2 to TRBJ2-1, with D perhaps TRBD2 (7 bases). V shed 2 bases and J shed 4 bases, with 12 bases lying between them. Per the germline V gene, CDR1 is SGHAT and CDR2 is FQNNGV. This CDR3 has 15 residues. This chain's CDR3 is CASSLFGGQYNEQFF. In DNA, the CDR3 is TGTGCCAGCAGCTTATTCGGGGGGCAATACAATGAGCAGTTCTTC.

This chain uses TRBV28 with TRBJ1-1; D may be TRBD1 (6 bases). Trimming removed 6 bases at V and 3 bases at J, with 14 bases between. This CDR3 region has 14 residues. Germline CDR1 MDHEN, CDR2 SYDVKM. This chain's CDR3 is CASSVQGPDTEAFF. As DNA, the CDR3 is TGTGCCAGCAGCGTACAGGGTCCGGACACTGAAGCTTTCTTT.

The count of this clone is one. The J gene is TRBJ2-6, the V gene TRBV5-1; D is ambiguous. Trimming took off 0 bases at V and 0 bases at J, with 7 bases between the two ends. Germline values: CDR1 SGHRS, CDR2 YFSETQ. This CDR3 region has 16 residues. The CDR3 loop reads CASSLGPLSGANVLTF. DNA of the CDR3: TGCGCCAGCAGCTTGGGGCCGCTCTCTGGGGCCAACGTCCTGACTTTC.

The gene calls are TRBV27 and TRBJ2-2; possibly TRBD2 for D (6 bases). Germline V gene lookup returns CDR1 MNHEY and CDR2 SMNVEV (reference sequence). The CDR3 runs 16 residues. Trimming stripped 2 bases from V and 6 bases from J, with 16 bases between. CDR3 coding DNA: TGTGCCAGCAGTTTAGGACCGGGAGTTTTGGCCGGGGAGCTGTTTTTT. This gives the protein CASSLGPGVLAGELFF.

V gene TRBV19 combines with J gene TRBJ1-4; no definite D call. Trimming removed 4 bases at V and 5 bases at J, with 11 bases between. Germline V CDR1 and CDR2: LNHDA, SQIVND (reference sequence). The CDR3 consists of 14 residues. The CDR3 loop is CASSRTGSNEKLFF. CDR3 DNA sequence: TGTGCCAGTAGTAGGACGGGCTCCAATGAAAAACTGTTTTTT. Filled out from reference TRBV19 and TRBJ1-4, the complete variable domain reads DGGITQSPKYLFRKEGQNVTLSCEQNLNHDAMYWYRQDPGQGLRLIYYSQIVNDFQKGDIAEGYSVSREKKESFPLTVTSAQKNPTAFYLCASSRTGSNEKLFFGSGTQLSVL.

This clone has just one count. This chain links TRBV6-2 or TRBV6-3 with TRBJ1-5; a weak D match, TRBD1 (5 bases). Trimming removed 2 bases at V and 7 bases at J, with 12 bases between. Per the germline V gene, CDR1 is MNHEY and CDR2 is SVGEGT. The CDR3 extends over 14 amino acids. CDR3 DNA: TGTGCCAGCAGTTACGGGGCAGGCGGGCAGCCCCAGCATTTT. Its translation is CASSYGAGGQPQHF.

This clone was detected a few times. This chain uses TRBV27 with TRBJ1-3, with 9 bases matching TRBD1. V trimming: 5 bases; J trimming: 4 bases; junction bases outside the gene matches: 6. This CDR3 region has 15 residues. Germline V gives CDR1 MNHEY, CDR2 SMNVEV (reference sequence). The CDR3 spells CASSQTTGGGNTIYF. CDR3 in DNA: TGTGCCAGCAGTCAAACCACAGGGGGCGGAAACACCATATATTTT.